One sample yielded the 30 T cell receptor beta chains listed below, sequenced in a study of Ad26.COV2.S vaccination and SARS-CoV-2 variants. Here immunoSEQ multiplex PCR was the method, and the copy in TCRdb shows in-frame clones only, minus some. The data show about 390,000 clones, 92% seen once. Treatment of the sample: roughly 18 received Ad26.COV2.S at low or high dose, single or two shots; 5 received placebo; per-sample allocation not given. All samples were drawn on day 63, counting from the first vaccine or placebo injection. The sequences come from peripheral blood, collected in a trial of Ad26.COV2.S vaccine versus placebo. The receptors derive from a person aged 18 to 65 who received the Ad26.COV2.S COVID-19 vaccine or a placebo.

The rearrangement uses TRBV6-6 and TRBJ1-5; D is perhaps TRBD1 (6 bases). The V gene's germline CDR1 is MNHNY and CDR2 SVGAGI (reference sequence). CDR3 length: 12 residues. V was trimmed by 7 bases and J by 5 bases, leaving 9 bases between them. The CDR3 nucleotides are TGTGCCAGCATGGGGGCTTATCAGCCCCAGCATTTT. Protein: CASMGAYQPQHF.

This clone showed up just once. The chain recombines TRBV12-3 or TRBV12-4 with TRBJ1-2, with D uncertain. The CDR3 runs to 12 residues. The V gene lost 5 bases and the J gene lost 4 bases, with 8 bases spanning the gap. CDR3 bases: TGTGCCAGCAGTATAAAGGGCTATGGCTACACCTTC. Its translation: CASSIKGYGYTF.

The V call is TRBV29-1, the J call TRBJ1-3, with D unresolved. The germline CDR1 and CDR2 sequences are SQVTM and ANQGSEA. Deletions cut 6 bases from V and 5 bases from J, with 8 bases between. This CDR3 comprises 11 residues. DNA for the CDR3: TGCAGCGTCACCCTCCGAAACACCATATATTTT. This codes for CSVTLRNTIYF.

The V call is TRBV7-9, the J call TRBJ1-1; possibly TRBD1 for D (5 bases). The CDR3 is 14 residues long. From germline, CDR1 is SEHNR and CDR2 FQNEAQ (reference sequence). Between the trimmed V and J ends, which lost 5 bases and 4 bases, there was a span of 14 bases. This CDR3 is CASSDGGRITEAFF. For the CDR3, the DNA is TGTGCCAGCAGCGATGGGGGTAGAATCACTGAAGCTTTCTTT. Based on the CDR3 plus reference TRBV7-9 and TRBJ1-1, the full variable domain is DTGVSQNPRHKITKRGQNVTFRCDPISEHNRLYWYRQTLGQGPEFLTYFQNEAQLEKSRLLSDRFSAERPKGSFSTLEIQRTEQGDSAMYLCASSDGGRITEAFFGQGTRLTVV.

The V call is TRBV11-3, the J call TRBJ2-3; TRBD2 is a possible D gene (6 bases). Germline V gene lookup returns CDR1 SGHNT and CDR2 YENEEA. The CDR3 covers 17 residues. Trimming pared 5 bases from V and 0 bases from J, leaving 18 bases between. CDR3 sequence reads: CASSTDGTSPSTDTQYF. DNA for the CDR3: TGTGCCAGCAGCACAGATGGTACTAGCCCGAGCACAGATACGCAGTATTTT.

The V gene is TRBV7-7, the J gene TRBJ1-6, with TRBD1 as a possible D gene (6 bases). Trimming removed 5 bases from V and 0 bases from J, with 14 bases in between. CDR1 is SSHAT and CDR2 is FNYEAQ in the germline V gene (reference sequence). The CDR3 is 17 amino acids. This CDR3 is CASSPGTIGSYNSPLHF. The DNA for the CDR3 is TGTGCCAGCAGCCCAGGGACAATCGGCTCCTATAATTCACCCCTCCACTTT.

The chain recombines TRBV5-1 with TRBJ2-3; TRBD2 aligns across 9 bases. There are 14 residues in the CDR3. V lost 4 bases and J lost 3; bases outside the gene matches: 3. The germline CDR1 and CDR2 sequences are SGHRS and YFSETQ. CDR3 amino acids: CASSEAGGTDTQYF. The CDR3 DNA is TGCGCCAGCAGCGAAGCGGGGGGAACAGATACGCAGTATTTT.

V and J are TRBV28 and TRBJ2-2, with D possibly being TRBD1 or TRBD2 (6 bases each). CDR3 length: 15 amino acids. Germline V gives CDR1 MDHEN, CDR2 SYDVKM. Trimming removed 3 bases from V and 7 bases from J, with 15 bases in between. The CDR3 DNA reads TGTGCCAGCAGTTTGAGTAGCGAGGGGGGCGGGGAGCTGTTTTTT. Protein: CASSLSSEGGGELFF.

CDR3 DNA sequence: TGTGCCAGCAGCTTAGCCTTTGCGGGCGCGATGAACACTGAAGCTTTCTTT. Its protein product is CASSLAFAGAMNTEAFF. The V gene is TRBV11-2, the J gene TRBJ1-1; D not resolved. V dropped 1 base and J dropped 0 bases, with 15 bases sitting between them. CDR3 length: 17 residues. Germline CDR1 and CDR2: SGHAT and FQNNGV.

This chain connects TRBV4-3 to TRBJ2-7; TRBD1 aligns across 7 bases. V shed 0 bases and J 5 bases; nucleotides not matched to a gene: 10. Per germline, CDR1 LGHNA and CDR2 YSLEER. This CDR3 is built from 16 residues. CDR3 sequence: CASSQDFGQGVHEQYF. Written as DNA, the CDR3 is TGCGCCAGCAGCCAAGATTTTGGCCAGGGGGTTCACGAGCAGTACTTC.

Here the CDR3 DNA reads TGTGCCAGCAGCCTACAGGGAACAGATACGCAGTATTTT. Residues: CASSLQGTDTQYF. The V gene is TRBV7-9, the J gene TRBJ2-3, with D possibly matching TRBD1 (6 bases). This CDR3 comprises 13 residues. Deletions cut 5 bases from V and 3 bases from J, with 9 bases between. Germline CDR1 reads SEHNR; CDR2 reads FQNEAQ (reference sequence).

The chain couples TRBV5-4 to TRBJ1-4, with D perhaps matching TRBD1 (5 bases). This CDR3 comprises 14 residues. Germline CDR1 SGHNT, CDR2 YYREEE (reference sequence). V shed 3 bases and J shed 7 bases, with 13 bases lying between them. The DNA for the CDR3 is TGTGCCAGCAGCTGGTCAGGGCTCAGTGAAAAACTGTTTTTT. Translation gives CASSWSGLSEKLFF.

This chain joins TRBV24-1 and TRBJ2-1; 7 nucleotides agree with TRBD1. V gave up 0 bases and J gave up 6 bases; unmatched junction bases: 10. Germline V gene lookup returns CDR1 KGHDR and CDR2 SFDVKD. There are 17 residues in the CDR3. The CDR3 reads CATSDLSGQQGGNEQFF. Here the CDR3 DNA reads TGTGCCACCAGTGATTTGTCGGGACAGCAAGGAGGCAATGAGCAGTTCTTC.

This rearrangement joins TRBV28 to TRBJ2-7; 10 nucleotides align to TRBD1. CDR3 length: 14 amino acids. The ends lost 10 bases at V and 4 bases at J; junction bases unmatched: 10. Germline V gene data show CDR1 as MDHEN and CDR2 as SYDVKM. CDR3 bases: TGTGCCACCCGAGGGACAGGGGAAGGGTACGAGCAGTACTTC. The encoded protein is CATRGTGEGYEQYF.

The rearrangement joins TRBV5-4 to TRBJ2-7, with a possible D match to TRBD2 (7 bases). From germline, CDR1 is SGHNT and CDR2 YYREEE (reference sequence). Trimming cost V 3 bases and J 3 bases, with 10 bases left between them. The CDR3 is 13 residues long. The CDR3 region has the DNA TGTGCCAGCAGCTGGGGGGGCAACTACGAGCAGTACTTC. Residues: CASSWGGNYEQYF.

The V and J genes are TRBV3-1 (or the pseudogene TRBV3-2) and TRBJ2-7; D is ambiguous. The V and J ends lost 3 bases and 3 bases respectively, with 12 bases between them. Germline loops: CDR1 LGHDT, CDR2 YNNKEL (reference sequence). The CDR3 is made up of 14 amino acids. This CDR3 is CASSHGLQLYEQYF. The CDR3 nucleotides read TGTGCCAGCAGCCACGGCCTCCAGCTCTACGAGCAGTACTTC.

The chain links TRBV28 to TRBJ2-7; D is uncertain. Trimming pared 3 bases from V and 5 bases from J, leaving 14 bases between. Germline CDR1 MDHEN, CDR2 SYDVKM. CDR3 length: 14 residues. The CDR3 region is CASSFTRVSHEQYF. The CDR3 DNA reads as TGTGCCAGCAGTTTTACTCGTGTTTCCCACGAGCAGTACTTC. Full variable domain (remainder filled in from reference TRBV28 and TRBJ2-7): DVKVTQSSRYLVKRTGEKVFLECVQDMDHENMFWYRQDPGLGLRLIYFSYDVKMKEKGDIPEGYSVSREKKERFSLILESASTNQTSMYLCASSFTRVSHEQYFGPGTRLTVT.

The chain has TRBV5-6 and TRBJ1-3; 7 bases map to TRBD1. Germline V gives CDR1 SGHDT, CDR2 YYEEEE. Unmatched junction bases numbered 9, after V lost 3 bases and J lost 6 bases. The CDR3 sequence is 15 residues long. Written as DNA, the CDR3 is TGTGCCAGCAGCTGGGACAGAGGGACCCCAAACACCATATATTTT. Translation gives CASSWDRGTPNTIYF.

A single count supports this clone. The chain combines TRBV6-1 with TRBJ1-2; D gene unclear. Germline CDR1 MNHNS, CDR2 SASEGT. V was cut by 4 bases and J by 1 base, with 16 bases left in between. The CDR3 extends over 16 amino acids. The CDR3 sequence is CASSGGLAFVNYGYTF. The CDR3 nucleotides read TGTGCCAGCAGTGGGGGTTTGGCTTTTGTTAACTATGGCTACACCTTC.

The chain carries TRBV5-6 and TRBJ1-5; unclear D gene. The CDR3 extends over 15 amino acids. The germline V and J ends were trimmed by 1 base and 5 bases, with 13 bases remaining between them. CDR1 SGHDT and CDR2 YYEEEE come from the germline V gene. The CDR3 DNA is TGTGCCAGCAGCTTGCGGCACCTAAGGGATCAGCCCCAGCATTTT. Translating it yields CASSLRHLRDQPQHF.

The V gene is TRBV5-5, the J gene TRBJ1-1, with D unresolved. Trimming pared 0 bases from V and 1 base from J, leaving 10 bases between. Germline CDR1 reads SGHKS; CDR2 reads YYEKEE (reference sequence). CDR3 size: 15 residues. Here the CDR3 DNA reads TGTGCCAGCAGCTTGGTCATCGACTGGAACACTGAAGCTTTCTTT. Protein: CASSLVIDWNTEAFF.

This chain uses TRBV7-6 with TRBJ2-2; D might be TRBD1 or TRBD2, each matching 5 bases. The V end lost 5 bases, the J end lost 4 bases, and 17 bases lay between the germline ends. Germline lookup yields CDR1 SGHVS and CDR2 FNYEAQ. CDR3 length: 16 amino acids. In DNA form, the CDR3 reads TGTGCCAGCAGCCCTCACGGGGCGCGAATCACCGGGGAGCTGTTTTTT. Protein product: CASSPHGARITGELFF.

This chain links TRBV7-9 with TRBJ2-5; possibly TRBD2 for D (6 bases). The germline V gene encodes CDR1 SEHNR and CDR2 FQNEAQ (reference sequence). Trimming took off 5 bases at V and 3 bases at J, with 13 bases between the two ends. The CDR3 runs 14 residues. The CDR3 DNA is TGTGCCAGCAGCCCGGGGGTCAGTAAAGAGACCCAGTACTTC. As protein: CASSPGVSKETQYF.

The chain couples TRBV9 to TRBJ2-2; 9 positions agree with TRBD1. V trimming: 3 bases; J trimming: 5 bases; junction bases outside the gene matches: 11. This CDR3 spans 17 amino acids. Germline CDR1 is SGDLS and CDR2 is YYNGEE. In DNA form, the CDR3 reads TGTGCCAGCAGCGCACGACGGACAGGGGAAAAAACCGGGGAGCTGTTTTTT. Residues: CASSARRTGEKTGELFF.

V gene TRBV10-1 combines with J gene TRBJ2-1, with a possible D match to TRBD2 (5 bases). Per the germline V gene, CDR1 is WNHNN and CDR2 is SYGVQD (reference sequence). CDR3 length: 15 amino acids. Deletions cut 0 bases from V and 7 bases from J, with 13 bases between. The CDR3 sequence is CASSESRGMGNEQFF. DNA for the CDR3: TGCGCCAGCAGTGAGTCGAGAGGGATGGGGAATGAGCAGTTCTTC.

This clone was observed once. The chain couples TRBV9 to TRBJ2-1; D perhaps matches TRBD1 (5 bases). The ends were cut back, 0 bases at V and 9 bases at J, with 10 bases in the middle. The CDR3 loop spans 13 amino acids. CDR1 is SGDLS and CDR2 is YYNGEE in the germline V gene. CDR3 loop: CASSVGGQGEQFF. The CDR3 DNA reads TGTGCCAGCAGCGTAGGTGGGCAGGGTGAGCAGTTCTTC.

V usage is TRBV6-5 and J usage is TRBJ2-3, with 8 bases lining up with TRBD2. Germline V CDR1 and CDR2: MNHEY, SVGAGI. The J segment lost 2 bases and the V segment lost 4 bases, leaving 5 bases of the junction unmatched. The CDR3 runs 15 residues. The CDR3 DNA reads TGTGCCAGCAGTTTAAGCGGGAGTTACACAGATACGCAGTATTTT. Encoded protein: CASSLSGSYTDTQYF.

CDR3 bases: TGTGCCAGCAGTGAAGCGCCTACCCCCTGGGACACCATATATTTT. It specifies CASSEAPTPWDTIYF. The V and J genes are TRBV2 and TRBJ1-3; no clear D gene. The CDR3 contains 15 residues. V was pared by 0 bases and J by 8 bases, with 14 bases between. The V gene's germline CDR1 is SNHLY and CDR2 FYNNEI.

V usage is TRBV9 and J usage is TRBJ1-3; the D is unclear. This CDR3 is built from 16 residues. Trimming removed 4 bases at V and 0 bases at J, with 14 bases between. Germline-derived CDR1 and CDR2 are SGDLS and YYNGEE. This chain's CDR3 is CASSKKPEASGNTIYF. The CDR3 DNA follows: TGTGCCAGCAGCAAAAAACCGGAGGCCTCTGGAAACACCATATATTTT. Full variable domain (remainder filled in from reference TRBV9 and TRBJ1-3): DSGVTQTPKHLITATGQRVTLRCSPRSGDLSVYWYQQSLDQGLQFLIQYYNGEERAKGNILERFSAQQFPDLHSELNLSSLELGDSALYFCASSKKPEASGNTIYFGEGSWLTVV.

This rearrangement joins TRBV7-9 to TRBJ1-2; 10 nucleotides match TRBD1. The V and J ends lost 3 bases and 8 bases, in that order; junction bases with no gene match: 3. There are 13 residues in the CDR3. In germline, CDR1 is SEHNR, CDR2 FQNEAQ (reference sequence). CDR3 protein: CASSFGQGGGYTF. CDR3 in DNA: TGTGCCAGCAGCTTTGGACAGGGGGGAGGCTACACCTTC.